The present entry profiles one T cell receptor (beta chain) with its context. The data belong to a study of blood T cell repertoires in COVID-19. Turning to the study itself: The origin of the acute and convalescent COVID-19 samples was the United States, Italy and Spain. Sources were T cells, B-cell-depleted T cells, or PBMCs; the material itself was cDNA or gDNA.

Per the original methods: Reference gene primers were amplified, and this amplification served to estimate nucleated cell counts. Clones were sequenced by immunoSEQ multiplex PCR, and TCRdb holds only the in-frame ones, with some missing. Clone size and V and J calls were adopted from that table, with D and trimming inferred from the DNA. This sample carries 50,000 to 65,000 clones, 80% to 90% of them seen once, and the ten largest clones take 1.2%. V lost 0 bases and J 2 bases, leaving 9 bases between the germline ends. This CDR3 has 14 amino acids. Germline CDR1 is SGHRS and CDR2 is YFSETQ. Source material: peripheral blood. The chain recombines TRBV5-1 with TRBJ2-7; tentatively, D is TRBD2 (6 bases). The receptor was derived from a man aged 40-55 years with acute or convalescent COVID-19. DNA for the CDR3: TGCGCCAGCAGCTTGGCCGGGGGAACCTACGAGCAGTACTTC. Amino acids: CASSLAGGTYEQYF.